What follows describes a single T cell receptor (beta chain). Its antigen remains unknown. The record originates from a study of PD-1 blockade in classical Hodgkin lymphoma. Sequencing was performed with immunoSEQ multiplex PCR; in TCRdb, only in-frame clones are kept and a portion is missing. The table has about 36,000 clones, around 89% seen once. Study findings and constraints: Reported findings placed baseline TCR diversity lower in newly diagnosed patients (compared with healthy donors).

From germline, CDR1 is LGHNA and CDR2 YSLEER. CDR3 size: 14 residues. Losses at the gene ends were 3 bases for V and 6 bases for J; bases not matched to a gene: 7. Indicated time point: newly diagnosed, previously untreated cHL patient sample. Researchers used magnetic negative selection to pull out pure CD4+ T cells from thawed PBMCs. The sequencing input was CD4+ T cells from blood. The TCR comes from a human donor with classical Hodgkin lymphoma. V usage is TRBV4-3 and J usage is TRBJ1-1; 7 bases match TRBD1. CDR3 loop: CASSQEQGYSEAFF. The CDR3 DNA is TGCGCCAGCAGCCAGGAACAGGGGTACTCTGAAGCTTTCTTT.